These 14 T cell receptor beta chains were sequenced from one sample in a study of T-cell memory formation after mild COVID-19. TCRdb processed the 5' RACE reads anew with MiXCR; each CDR3 protein has one entry. The sample contains about 350,000 distinct CDR3 sequences, roughly an eighth of which appear only once. The sample comprised PBMCs or a T cell subset sorted from them (not recorded which). The source of these receptors is a man aged 18 to 35 who had mild COVID-19 (a few samples of this study predate the infection). Cell type and time point are not known.

In its sample, this clonotype was seen a few times. The J gene is TRBJ2-7, the V gene TRBV7-9, with TRBD2 matching 8 bases. This CDR3 contains 12 residues. Germline CDR1 reads SEHNR; CDR2 reads FQNEAQ (reference sequence). Germline trimming cut 6 bases from V and 6 bases from J; bases unmatched to any gene: 4. The CDR3, as DNA: TGTGCCAGCAGGGCGGGACTAGGCGAGCAGTACTTC. Translation gives CASRAGLGEQYF.

This clonotype was detected a few times. The chain recombines TRBV14 with TRBJ1-1; D gene ambiguous. The CDR3 has 13 amino acids. Germline lookup yields CDR1 SGHDN and CDR2 FVKESK. Trimming removed 0 bases from V and 8 bases from J, with 10 bases in between. CDR3 bases: TGTGCCAGCAGCCAAGACTTGATGAGGGAAGCTTTCTTT. The encoded protein is CASSQDLMREAFF.

The chain joins TRBV12-3 or TRBV12-4 to TRBJ1-3; D is unresolved. V was trimmed by 5 bases and J by 7 bases, leaving 12 bases between them. The CDR3 runs 13 residues. The DNA for the CDR3 is TGTGCCAGCAGTGCAGACGGCCCGAACACCATATATTTT. This codes for CASSADGPNTIYF.

This CDR3 is CASSPSVASGNTIYF. CDR3 DNA: TGCGCCAGCAGCCCTTCGGTTGCTTCTGGAAACACCATATATTTT. The genes are TRBV4-1 and TRBJ1-3; no definite D call. Trimming took off 4 bases at V and 1 base at J, with 11 bases between the two ends. CDR3 length: 15 residues. Germline CDR1 and CDR2: MGHRA and YSYEKL.

Sample share makes this clonotype medium-sized. The chain links TRBV20-1 to TRBJ2-3; 9 positions agree with TRBD1. Germline lookup yields CDR1 DFQATT and CDR2 SNEGSKA (reference sequence). This CDR3 spans 13 amino acids. J lost 4 bases, V lost 1 base, and 0 bases had no gene match. The DNA for the CDR3 is TGCAGTGCTAGAGGGGACAGGGCAGATACGCAGTATTTT. The encoded protein is CSARGDRADTQYF.

This clonotype was found a few times. The rearrangement uses TRBV15 and TRBJ2-3, with 9 bases aligning to TRBD1. Germline CDR1 is LNHNV and CDR2 is YYDKDF (reference sequence). Trimming at V came to 5 bases and at J to 6 bases, leaving 12 bases not matched to a gene. The CDR3 spans 16 residues. The CDR3 bases are TGTGCCACCAGCGAGGTCCCGGGACAGGGATCGGATACGCAGTATTTT. Protein: CATSEVPGQGSDTQYF.

This clonotype was found many times. The genes are TRBV10-3 and TRBJ2-7; TRBD2 matches at 7 bases. Germline lookup yields CDR1 ENHRY and CDR2 SYGVKD. With V trimmed by 3 bases and J by 6 bases, 5 bases remained unmatched. The CDR3 is 13 residues long. The CDR3 DNA is TGTGCCATCAGTGAAGTGGGAGGGTCCGAGCAGTACGTC. This encodes CAISEVGGSEQYV.

The chain joins TRBV20-1 to TRBJ2-4; D may be TRBD1 (6 bases). The CDR3 sequence is 14 residues long. CDR1 is DFQATT and CDR2 is SNEGSKA in the germline V gene (reference sequence). With 5 bases removed from V and 6 bases from J, the gap between germline ends came to 17 bases. DNA for the CDR3: TGCAGTGCTTCCGGGACACAGGCTCGAAACATTCAGTACTTC. Translation gives CSASGTQARNIQYF.

This clonotype was counted between two and nine times. The chain combines TRBV12-3 or TRBV12-4 with TRBJ1-2; 10 positions match TRBD1. This CDR3 has 15 amino acids. Unmatched junction bases numbered 11, after V lost 5 bases and J lost 8 bases. The CDR3: CASSLRQGAKEGYTF. DNA for the CDR3: TGTGCCAGCAGTCTTAGACAGGGGGCTAAAGAGGGCTACACCTTC.

This clonotype has ten or more counts. The V gene is TRBV6-5, the J gene TRBJ1-5, with unresolved D. The length of the CDR3 is 17 residues. Between the trimmed V and J ends, which lost 6 bases and 1 base, there was a span of 19 bases. Germline CDR1 reads MNHEY; CDR2 reads SVGAGI. In DNA form, the CDR3 reads TGTGCCAGCAGCTATTCCTACCCCCCGTCGAGCAATCAGCCCCAGCATTTT. Translated, it gives CASSYSYPPSSNQPQHF.

This clonotype has just a few counts. This chain uses TRBV6-1 with TRBJ2-2; D unclear. This CDR3 has 15 residues. Germline V gene data show CDR1 as MNHNS and CDR2 as SASEGT. Trimming took 4 bases from V and 6 from J, leaving 15 bases between them. This chain's CDR3 is CASSVSRAGAGELFF. DNA for the CDR3: TGTGCCAGCAGTGTATCCCGGGCCGGAGCCGGGGAGCTGTTTTTT.

The CDR3 loop reads CASSFGQNGYTF. In DNA form, the CDR3 reads TGTGCCAGCAGTTTCGGACAGAATGGCTACACCTTC. This chain joins TRBV6-5 and TRBJ1-2, with D maybe TRBD1 (6 bases). The CDR3 sequence is 12 residues long. Between the trimmed V and J ends, which lost 4 bases and 6 bases, there was a span of 9 bases. Germline-derived CDR1 and CDR2 are MNHEY and SVGAGI.

This clonotype has at least ten counts. This chain joins TRBV7-6 and TRBJ2-2, with D unresolved. The CDR3 is made up of 13 amino acids. The ends were cut back, 6 bases at V and 5 bases at J, with 10 bases in the middle. The germline V gene has CDR1 SGHVS and CDR2 FNYEAQ. CDR3 DNA sequence: TGTGCCAGCAGTTATTCGTCAACCGGGGAGCTGTTTTTT. Its translation: CASSYSSTGELFF.

This clonotype was counted at least ten times. The chain combines TRBV4-3 with TRBJ2-7; possibly TRBD2 for D (6 bases). The CDR3 runs 13 residues. CDR1 and CDR2 (germline): LGHNA, YSLEER. V lost 5 bases and J lost 6, with 14 bases in between. As DNA, the CDR3 is TGCGCCAGCAGCGCCCAAACTAGCTTCGAGCAGTACTTC. Residues: CASSAQTSFEQYF.